Shown below are 9 T cell receptor beta chains from a single sample sequenced in a study of cytomegalovirus exposure and HLA in healthy donors. It was with 60 Vbeta and 13 Jbeta primers that the PCR ran. The data were produced by immunoSEQ multiplex PCR, yet TCRdb's version contains in-frame clones alone and is incomplete. The sample is made up of tens of thousands of clones, and the top ten hold approximately 3.6% of it. The sample comprised PBMCs. The receptors here all came from a middle-aged woman in good health and CMV-seropositive.

The chain is built from TRBV4-2 and TRBJ2-3, with a tentative D call TRBD2 (6 bases). CDR3 length: 13 residues. V was pared by 4 bases and J by 5 bases, with 10 bases between. CDR1 is LGHNA, CDR2 YNFKEQ, per germline. CDR3 coding DNA: TGTGCCAGCAGCCTAAGCGGGCAAGATACGCAGTATTTT. Its translation: CASSLSGQDTQYF.

The chain joins TRBV30 to TRBJ2-1; TRBD2 matches at 9 bases. The CDR3 spans 14 residues. Germline CDR1 is GTSNPN and CDR2 is SVGIG (reference sequence). Losses at the gene ends were 0 bases for V and 13 bases for J; bases not matched to a gene: 10. CDR3 region: CAWSVSGSGSLQFF. The CDR3 nucleotides read TGTGCCTGGAGTGTAAGTGGTAGCGGGAGTCTCCAGTTCTTC.

This sequence joins TRBV4-1 and TRBJ2-1; D might be TRBD2 (7 bases). Germline CDR1 and CDR2: MGHRA and YSYEKL. The CDR3 spans 17 residues. Between the trimmed V and J ends, which lost 0 bases and 1 base, there was a span of 13 bases. The CDR3 DNA sequence: TGCGCCAGCAGCCAAGAGCGAGGGGGGGAGTCCTACAATGAGCAGTTCTTC. It translates to CASSQERGGESYNEQFF.

This rearrangement joins TRBV6-1 to TRBJ2-7; 12 nucleotides agree with TRBD1. Trimming removed 6 bases from V and 4 bases from J; junction bases left unmatched: 7. This CDR3 spans 15 amino acids. Per germline, CDR1 MNHNS and CDR2 SASEGT. The DNA for the CDR3 is TGTGCCAGCAGAACTCCGGGACAGGGGGCTTACGAGCAGTACTTC. Its protein product is CASRTPGQGAYEQYF.

J is TRBJ2-2 and V is TRBV25-1; 9 bases are shared with TRBD1. The CDR3 is made up of 16 amino acids. After removal of 2 bases from V and 5 bases from J, the junction contained 6 bases not matched to a gene. Germline loops: CDR1 MGHDK, CDR2 SYGVNS. The CDR3 bases are TGTGCCAGCAGTGAAGAACCCGGGACAGGGACCGGGGAGCTGTTTTTT. This sequence encodes CASSEEPGTGTGELFF.

This rearrangement joins TRBV28 to TRBJ2-5; weak D call: TRBD1 (8 bases). This CDR3 region has 13 residues. V shed 9 bases and J shed 2 bases, with 13 bases lying between them. Germline-derived CDR1 and CDR2 are MDHEN and SYDVKM. The CDR3 protein is CASSQGGQETQYF. Written as DNA, the CDR3 is TGTGCCAGTTCACAGGGGGGGCAAGAGACCCAGTACTTC.

Points on this clone: The same CDR3 can be traced to other DNA sequences in this sample. The chain carries TRBV5-4 and TRBJ1-1, with TRBD1 as a possible D gene (5 bases). V shed 4 bases and J shed 8 bases, with 12 bases lying between them. The CDR3 covers 12 residues. Germline V gives CDR1 SGHNT, CDR2 YYREEE (reference sequence). The CDR3 coding sequence is TGTGCCAGCAGCCCCCGGGGGGGGGAAGCTTTCTTT. Protein product: CASSPRGGEAFF.

J is TRBJ2-5 and V is TRBV5-6, with D hard to call. CDR1 and CDR2 (germline): SGHDT, YYEEEE. The CDR3 is 13 residues long. V was cut by 4 bases and J by 4 bases, with 11 bases left in between. This chain's CDR3 is CASSLGSRETQYF. The CDR3 nucleotides are TGTGCCAGCAGCCTCGGGTCTAGAGAGACCCAGTACTTC. Based on the CDR3 plus reference TRBV5-6 and TRBJ2-5, the full variable domain is DAGVTQSPTHLIKTRGQQVTLRCSPKSGHDTVSWYQQALGQGPQFIFQYYEEEERQRGNFPDRFSGHQFPNYSSELNVNALLLGDSALYLCASSLGSRETQYFGPGTRLLVL.

V and J are TRBV18 and TRBJ1-2; the match to TRBD1 covers 8 bases. Germline assignment: CDR1 KGHSH and CDR2 LQKENI. The V gene end was trimmed by 3 bases and the J gene end by 2 bases; junction bases not matched to a gene: 11. This CDR3 region has 17 residues. In nucleotides, the CDR3 is TGTGCCAGCTCACCGCTAGCCTCTGGACAGGGAAACTATGGCTACACCTTC. Amino acids: CASSPLASGQGNYGYTF. Complete variable domain (other parts from reference TRBV18 and TRBJ1-2): NAGVMQNPRHLVRRRGQEARLRCSPMKGHSHVYWYRQLPEEGLKFMVYLQKENIIDESGMPKERFSAEFPKEGPSILRIQQVVRGDSAAYFCASSPLASGQGNYGYTFGSGTRLTVV.